This T cell receptor beta chain derives from a study of early T cells in non-severe SARS-CoV-2 infection. Study as a whole: Sequencing input comprised bulk RNA from unsorted whole blood; chain pairing was not available. Study-level points and caveats: Reliance on VDJdb matching favored anti-spike CD8 responses; private and CD4 specificities were missed.

This clonotype occurred many times. Its antigen remains unknown. This CDR3 region has 14 residues. The germline CDR1 and CDR2 sequences are MDHEN and SYDVKM. With 4 bases clipped from V and 6 bases from J, the junction kept 4 bases outside the gene matches. Researchers attached unique molecular identifiers to individual cDNA molecules. TCRdb reprocessed the 5' RACE reads via MiXCR and lists one record per CDR3 protein. The table shows roughly 50,000 distinct CDR3 sequences, with about 9.3% occurring only once. The specimen was whole blood. The chain employs TRBV28 and TRBJ1-5; 9 nucleotides line up with TRBD1. The TCR originated in an adult who was a healthcare worker with PCR-confirmed SARS-CoV-2 infection or an uninfected control (not recorded which). CDR3: CASSSRQGGQPQHF. The CDR3 bases are TGTGCCAGCAGTTCCCGACAGGGGGGTCAGCCCCAGCATTTT. Using reference TRBV28 and TRBJ1-5 for the parts outside the CDR3, the full variable domain is DVKVTQSSRYLVKRTGEKVFLECVQDMDHENMFWYRQDPGLGLRLIYFSYDVKMKEKGDIPEGYSVSREKKERFSLILESASTNQTSMYLCASSSRQGGQPQHFGDGTRLSIL.